These 13 T cell receptor beta chains came from one sample sequenced in a study of T-cell memory formation after mild COVID-19. TCRdb re-analysed the 5' RACE reads in MiXCR, keeping a single row per CDR3 protein. The sample includes under 110,000 distinct CDR3 sequences, approximately 13% of them seen just once. The sample consisted of PBMCs or a T cell subset sorted from them (not recorded which). These receptors all stem from an adult woman who had mild COVID-19 (a few samples of this study predate the infection). Cell type and time point are not known.

V gene TRBV4-1 combines with J gene TRBJ2-7; TRBD1 agrees at 10 bases. This CDR3 has 15 amino acids. V dropped 1 base and J dropped 2; count of bases not matched to a gene: 2. Germline loops: CDR1 MGHRA, CDR2 YSYEKL. The CDR3 here is CASSQGGQGPYEQYF. In nucleotides, the CDR3 is TGCGCCAGCAGCCAAGGGGGACAGGGGCCCTACGAGCAGTACTTC.

This clonotype has at least ten counts. The chain carries TRBV7-9 and TRBJ2-7; no clear D gene. The CDR3 loop spans 13 amino acids. Deletions cut 4 bases from V and 5 bases from J, with 12 bases between. Germline CDR1 is SEHNR and CDR2 is FQNEAQ (reference sequence). The CDR3 is CASSSEDRDEQYF. CDR3 DNA sequence: TGTGCCAGCAGCTCAGAGGATCGTGACGAGCAGTACTTC.

The chain uses TRBV7-9 and TRBJ1-2; D call uncertain. In germline, CDR1 is SEHNR, CDR2 FQNEAQ (reference sequence). V was shortened by 5 bases and J by 4 bases, with 17 bases between the two germline ends. The CDR3 length is 15 residues. The CDR3 nucleotides read TGTGCCAGCAGCCCCACCTTGGGCGTCGGCTATGGCTACACCTTC. The encoded protein is CASSPTLGVGYGYTF.

This clonotype has only a few counts. The chain uses TRBV4-3 and TRBJ1-1, with a weak D call TRBD1 (6 bases). The length of the CDR3 is 18 residues. The V gene lost 0 bases and the J gene lost 1 base, with 18 bases spanning the gap. CDR1 LGHNA and CDR2 YSLEER come from the germline V gene. The CDR3 loop is CASSQDWVQGSRNTEAFF. The CDR3, as DNA: TGCGCCAGCAGCCAAGATTGGGTACAGGGTTCGAGGAACACTGAAGCTTTCTTT.

CDR3 region: CSVEAGRQGPYEQYF. Written as DNA, the CDR3 is TGCAGCGTTGAGGCTGGTCGGCAGGGTCCCTACGAGCAGTACTTC. The chain links TRBV29-1 to TRBJ2-7, with D perhaps matching TRBD1 (5 bases). Germline V gives CDR1 SQVTM, CDR2 ANQGSEA. Trimming left V 3 bases short and J 2 bases short, with 17 bases between. The CDR3 has 15 residues.

This chain links TRBV10-3 with TRBJ2-7; 8 bases map to TRBD1. CDR3 size: 16 residues. The germline gives CDR1 ENHRY, CDR2 SYGVKD. Germline trimming cut 2 bases from V and 3 bases from J; bases unmatched to any gene: 9. The CDR3 spells CAISEPGQGLDYEQYF. The CDR3 DNA reads TGTGCCATCAGTGAGCCCGGACAGGGTCTCGACTACGAGCAGTACTTC.

This clonotype has just a few counts. The V and J genes are TRBV2 and TRBJ2-1, with 7 bases identical to TRBD2. This CDR3 has 16 residues. Trimming at V came to 7 bases and at J to 4 bases, leaving 13 bases not matched to a gene. The germline CDR1 and CDR2 sequences are SNHLY and FYNNEI. In DNA, the CDR3 is TGTGCCAGCAACGGTGGAGGCGGGGGTTTATACAATGAGCAGTTCTTC. Translation gives CASNGGGGGLYNEQFF.

This clonotype was found a few times. The chain carries TRBV7-8 and TRBJ2-7, with D tentatively TRBD1 (7 bases). Germline V gives CDR1 SGHVS, CDR2 FQNEAQ. The V gene lost 7 bases and the J gene lost 4 bases, with 20 bases spanning the gap. CDR3 length: 15 amino acids. The CDR3 here is CASTFSRQGGYEQYF. As DNA, the CDR3 is TGTGCCAGCACCTTCAGTCGACAGGGAGGATACGAGCAGTACTTC.

The V gene is TRBV20-1, the J gene TRBJ2-1; D remains ambiguous. V lost 1 base and J lost 4, with 8 bases in between. This CDR3 region has 13 residues. Per germline, CDR1 DFQATT and CDR2 SNEGSKA (reference sequence). The CDR3 sequence is CSARAATYNEQFF. The CDR3 nucleotides are TGCAGTGCTAGAGCCGCTACATACAATGAGCAGTTCTTC.

The chain has TRBV5-1 and TRBJ2-7, with D possibly TRBD1 on 6 matching bases. CDR1 is SGHRS and CDR2 is YFSETQ in the germline V gene. The CDR3 loop spans 14 amino acids. The V end lost 3 bases, the J end lost 6 bases, and 16 bases lay between the germline ends. CDR3 in amino acids: CASSWMGAHCEQYF. CDR3 nucleotide sequence: TGCGCCAGCAGCTGGATGGGGGCGCATTGCGAGCAGTACTTC.

The CDR3 DNA reads TGCGCCAGCAGCCAAGATCTGAGCTCCTACAATGAGCAGTTCTTC. It encodes CASSQDLSSYNEQFF. V and J are TRBV4-3 and TRBJ2-1; D gene unclear. Germline V CDR1 and CDR2: LGHNA, YSLEER. Trimming stripped 0 bases from V and 0 bases from J, with 6 bases between. The length of the CDR3 is 15 residues.

The genes are TRBV6-5 and TRBJ2-7; possible D gene TRBD2, 6 bases. Germline CDR1 and CDR2: MNHEY and SVGAGI. V shed 5 bases and J shed 7 bases, with 18 bases lying between them. This CDR3 contains 14 residues. The CDR3 loop is CASSPELSAGEQYF. As DNA, the CDR3 is TGTGCCAGCAGTCCCGAATTATCGGCGGGAGAGCAGTACTTC.

The rearrangement links TRBV18 to TRBJ2-6; D is unclear. The CDR3 is made up of 14 amino acids. V was shortened by 8 bases and J by 1 base, with 9 bases between the two germline ends. CDR1 is KGHSH, CDR2 LQKENI, per germline. The CDR3 loop reads CASPGLSGANVLTF. The DNA of the CDR3 is TGTGCCAGCCCGGGCCTTTCTGGGGCCAACGTCCTGACTTTC.